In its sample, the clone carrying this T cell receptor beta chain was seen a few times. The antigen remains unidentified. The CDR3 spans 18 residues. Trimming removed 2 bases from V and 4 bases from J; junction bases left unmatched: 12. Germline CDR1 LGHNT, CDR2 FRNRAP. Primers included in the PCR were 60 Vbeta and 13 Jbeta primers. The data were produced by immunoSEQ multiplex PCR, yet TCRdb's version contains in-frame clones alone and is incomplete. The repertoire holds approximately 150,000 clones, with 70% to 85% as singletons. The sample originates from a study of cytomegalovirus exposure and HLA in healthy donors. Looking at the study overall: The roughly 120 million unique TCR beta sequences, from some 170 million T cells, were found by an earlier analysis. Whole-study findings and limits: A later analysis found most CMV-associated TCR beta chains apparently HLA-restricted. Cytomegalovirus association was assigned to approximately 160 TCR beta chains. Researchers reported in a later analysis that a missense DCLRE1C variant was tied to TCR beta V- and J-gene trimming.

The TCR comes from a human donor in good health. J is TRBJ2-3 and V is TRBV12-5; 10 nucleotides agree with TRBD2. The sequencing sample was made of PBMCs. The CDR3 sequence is CASGLPPGGLAFADTQYF. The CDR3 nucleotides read TGTGCTAGTGGTTTGCCCCCTGGGGGACTAGCGTTCGCAGATACGCAGTATTTT.